The text below deals with one T cell receptor (beta chain). Antigen unknown. The data are from a study of cytomegalovirus exposure and HLA in healthy donors. Study-level points and caveats: The authors later found TCR association rates varying by HLA locus, with DRB1 most and HLA-C fewest. Generally TCR sequences proved uncommon, though certain public TCRs appeared in numerous donors.

The PCR ran on 60 Vbeta and 13 Jbeta primers. Authors' processing steps: A follow-up analysis tallied some 80 million unique TCR beta chains, about 11 million shared. This table comes from immunoSEQ multiplex PCR, and its TCRdb copy is limited to in-frame clones, with some not included. D and trimming come from the DNA, and the V and J calls and clone size come from that table. The table has over 110,000 clones, about three quarters seen once. The V gene's germline CDR1 is SGDLS and CDR2 YYNGEE. This CDR3 comprises 15 residues. The V end lost 4 bases, the J end lost 2 bases, and 15 bases lay between the germline ends.

The sequence derives from a male donor in good health and CMV-seropositive. Sequenced input: PBMCs. The chain recombines TRBV9 with TRBJ1-2; D might be TRBD1 (5 bases). CDR3 coding DNA: TGTGCCAGCAGCCCCCGCGGGACCGACAACTATGGCTACACCTTC. It specifies CASSPRGTDNYGYTF. The full variable domain, with the rest looked up from reference TRBV9 and TRBJ1-2, is DSGVTQTPKHLITATGQRVTLRCSPRSGDLSVYWYQQSLDQGLQFLIQYYNGEERAKGNILERFSAQQFPDLHSELNLSSLELGDSALYFCASSPRGTDNYGYTFGSGTRLTVV.